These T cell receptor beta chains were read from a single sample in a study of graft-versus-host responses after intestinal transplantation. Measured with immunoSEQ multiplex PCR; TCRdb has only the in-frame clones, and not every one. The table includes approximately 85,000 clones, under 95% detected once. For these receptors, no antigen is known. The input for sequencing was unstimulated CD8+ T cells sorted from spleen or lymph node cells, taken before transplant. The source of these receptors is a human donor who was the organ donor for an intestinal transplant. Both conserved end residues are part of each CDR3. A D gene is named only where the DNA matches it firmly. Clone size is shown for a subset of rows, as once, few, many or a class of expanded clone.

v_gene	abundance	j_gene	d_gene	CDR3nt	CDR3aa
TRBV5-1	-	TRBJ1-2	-	TGCGCCAGCAGCTTGGATAGCCCGGGAGGCTACACCTTC	CASSLDSPGGYTF
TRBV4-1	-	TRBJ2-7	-	TGCGCCAGCAGCCAGGGGATGGCCTACGAGCAGTACTTC	CASSQGMAYEQYF
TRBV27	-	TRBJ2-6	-	TGTGCCAGCAAAGGGGCTGGGGCCAACGTCCTGACTTTC	CASKGAGANVLTF
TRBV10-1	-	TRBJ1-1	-	TGCGCCAGCAGTGCAGGGGTTGAAGCTTTCTTT	CASSAGVEAFF
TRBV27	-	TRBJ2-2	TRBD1	TGTGCCAGCAGGGGACAGGGGATAACCGGGGAGCTGTTTTTT	CASRGQGITGELFF
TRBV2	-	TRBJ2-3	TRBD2	TGTGCCAGCAGTGAGGGGCGGGACTACCACACAGATACGCAGTATTTT	CASSEGRDYHTDTQYF
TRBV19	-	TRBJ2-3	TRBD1	TGTGCCAGTAGTATGGGACAGGGGACAGATACGCAGTATTTT	CASSMGQGTDTQYF
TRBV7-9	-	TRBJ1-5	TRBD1	TGTGCCAGCAGCTTAGAACAGGGGGGTCAGCCCCAGCATTTT	CASSLEQGGQPQHF
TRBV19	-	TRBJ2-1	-	TGTGCCAGTAGTATGGGTTTTTCGGTCTACAATGAGCAGTTCTTC	CASSMGFSVYNEQFF
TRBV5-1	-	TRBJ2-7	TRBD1	TGCGCCAGCACGGGACAGGGCGTCCACGAGCAGTACTTC	CASTGQGVHEQYF
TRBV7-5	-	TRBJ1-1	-	TGTGTCAGAAGCTGGGACAGTCAGAACACTGAAGCCTTCTTT	CVRSWDSQNTEAFF
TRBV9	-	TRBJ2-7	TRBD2	TGTGCCAGCAGCGTAATTAGCGGGAGGGCCGAGCAGTACTTC	CASSVISGRAEQYF
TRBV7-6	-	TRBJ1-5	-	TGTGCCAGCAGCTTAGGGCGGGGTCAGCCCCAGCATTTT	CASSLGRGQPQHF
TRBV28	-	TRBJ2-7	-	TGTGCCAGCAGTTTAGGATTGGCAAACTCCTACGAGCAGTACTTC	CASSLGLANSYEQYF
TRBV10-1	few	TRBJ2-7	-	TGCGCCAGCAGTGAGTTGAGAATAGGCGAGCAGTACTTC	CASSELRIGEQYF
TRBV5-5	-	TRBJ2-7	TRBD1	TGTGCCAGCAGCCCATTGACAGGGCCTCTCGACGAGCAGTACTTC	CASSPLTGPLDEQYF
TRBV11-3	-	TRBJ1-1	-	TGTGCCAGCAGCCCCTCATATAGTCGGCACCTGAACACTGAGGCTTTCTTT	CASSPSYSRHLNTEAFF
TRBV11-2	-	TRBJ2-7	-	TGTGCCAGCAGCTTGGGCAAAATCTACGAGCAGTACTTC	CASSLGKIYEQYF
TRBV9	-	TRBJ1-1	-	TGTGCCAGCAGCCGCCAGGAGAGGCGCGACACTGAAGCTTTCTTT	CASSRQERRDTEAFF
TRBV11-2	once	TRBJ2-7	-	TGTGCCAGCAGCATACAGGGAAGCGAGCAGTACTTC	CASSIQGSEQYF
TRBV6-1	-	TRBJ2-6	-	TGTGCCAGCAGTGAATGGCTTCGACAGCAGCCTGGGGCCAACGTCCTGACTTTC	CASSEWLRQQPGANVLTF
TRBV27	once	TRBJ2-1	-	TGTGCCAGCAGTTTATGGTCTGGGGATGAGCAGTTCTTC	CASSLWSGDEQFF
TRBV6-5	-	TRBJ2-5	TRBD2	TGTGCCAGCAGTTATCTGGGGACTAGACAAGAGACCCAGTACTTC	CASSYLGTRQETQYF
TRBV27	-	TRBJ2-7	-	TGTGCCAGCAGTGCGCTCCGGGGGGCCCACGAGCAGTACTTC	CASSALRGAHEQYF
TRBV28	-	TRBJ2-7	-	TGTGCCAGCAGTTTACCCGGGTCCGACGAGCAGTACTTC	CASSLPGSDEQYF
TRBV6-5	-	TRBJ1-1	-	TGTGCCAGCAGTTACAGGGAGGGGAACACTGAAGCTTTCTTT	CASSYREGNTEAFF
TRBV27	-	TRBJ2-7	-	TGTGCCAGCAGTTCCCTAGCATCCTACGAGCAGTACTTC	CASSSLASYEQYF
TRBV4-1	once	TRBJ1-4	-	TGCGCCAGCAGCCAAGAGTGGCGGGAGGGGGAAAAACTGTTTTTT	CASSQEWREGEKLFF
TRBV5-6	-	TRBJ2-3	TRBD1	TGTGCCAGCAGAAATAAGCTGGACAGGGGAGTGAATACGCAGTATTTT	CASRNKLDRGVNTQYF
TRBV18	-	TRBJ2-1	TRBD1	TGTGCCAGCTCACCAAGGGGGCGCCCCGGTGAGCAGTTCTTC	CASSPRGRPGEQFF
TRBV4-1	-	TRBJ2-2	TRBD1	TGCGCCAGCAGCCAACCTAAGACAGGGTCGAACACCGGGGAGCTGTTTTTT	CASSQPKTGSNTGELFF
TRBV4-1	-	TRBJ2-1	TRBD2	TGCGCCAGCAGCCAAGAAAGGACTAGCGGCAATGAGCAGTTCTTC	CASSQERTSGNEQFF
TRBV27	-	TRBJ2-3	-	TGTGCCAGCAGTTATCTCCCGGGGGGCACAGATACGCAGTATTTT	CASSYLPGGTDTQYF
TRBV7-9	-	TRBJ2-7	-	TGTGCCAGCAGCTTATCCGGGTACGAGCAGTACTTC	CASSLSGYEQYF
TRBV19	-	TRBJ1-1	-	TGTGCCAGTAATAGGGGATCGTACACTGAAGCTTTCTTT	CASNRGSYTEAFF
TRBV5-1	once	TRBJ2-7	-	TGCGCCAGCAGCTTGGGGCCTTGGGTTCACGAGCAGTACTTC	CASSLGPWVHEQYF
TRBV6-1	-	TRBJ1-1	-	TGTGCCAGCAGTGAAGTTGGGGTCGGGCCTGAAGCTTTCTTT	CASSEVGVGPEAFF
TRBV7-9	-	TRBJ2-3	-	TGTGCCAGCACCCCCGGGACCCCAGATACGCAGTATTTT	CASTPGTPDTQYF
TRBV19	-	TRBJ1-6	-	TGTGCCAGTAGTATGGGTAGCTTAAATTCACCCCTCCACTTT	CASSMGSLNSPLHF
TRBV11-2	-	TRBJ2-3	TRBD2	TGTGCCAGCAGCCCCCCCGCGGGAGGGATAGATACGCAGTATTTT	CASSPPAGGIDTQYF
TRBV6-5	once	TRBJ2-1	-	TGTGCCAGCAGTTACTTGGAAAACGTCCCCTACAATGAGCAGTTCTTC	CASSYLENVPYNEQFF
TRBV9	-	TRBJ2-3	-	TGTGCCAGCAGCGTAAAAGGGGGAGATACGCAGTATTTT	CASSVKGGDTQYF
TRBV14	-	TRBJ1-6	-	TGTGCCAGCAGCAAAGCAGGCAATTCACCCCTCCACTTT	CASSKAGNSPLHF
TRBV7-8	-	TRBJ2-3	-	TGTGCCAGCAGCCTAACCGAGGGACCACACACAGATACGCAGTATTTT	CASSLTEGPHTDTQYF
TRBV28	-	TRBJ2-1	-	TGTGCCAGCAGCCTAGCGTCGGTTTACAATGAGCAGTTCTTC	CASSLASVYNEQFF
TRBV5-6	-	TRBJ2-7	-	TGTGCCAGCAGCACTCTCAGGGGGGGCGGATACGAGCAGTACTTC	CASSTLRGGGYEQYF
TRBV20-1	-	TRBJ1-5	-	TGCAGGTTACAGGGCAATCAGCCCCAGCATTTT	CRLQGNQPQHF
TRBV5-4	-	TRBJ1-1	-	TGTGCCAGCAGCTTATCGCTGAGCACTGAAGCTTTCTTT	CASSLSLSTEAFF
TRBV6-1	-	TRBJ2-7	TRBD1	TGTGCCAGCAGTTTGACAGGGGGGCCCTCCTACGAGCAGTACTTC	CASSLTGGPSYEQYF
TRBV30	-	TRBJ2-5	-	TGTGCCTGGCTCCCTACTAGCTTCGGAGAGACCCAGTACTTC	CAWLPTSFGETQYF
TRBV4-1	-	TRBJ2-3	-	TGCGCCAGCAGCCAAGACGGGGATACGCAGTATTTT	CASSQDGDTQYF
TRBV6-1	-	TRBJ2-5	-	TGTGCCAGCAGTCCAATCGGGGACCTAGAGACCCAGTACTTC	CASSPIGDLETQYF